The present entry profiles one T cell receptor beta chain with its context. Per the original data handling: Quantification of nucleated cells was approximated via reference gene primer amplification. Data came from immunoSEQ multiplex PCR; TCRdb stores just in-frame clones and leaves some out. The V and J calls and clone size are taken from that table; D and trimming were inferred from the DNA. The table records fewer than 300,000 clones, roughly 91% of them present only once. The data belong to a study of blood T cell repertoires in COVID-19. V was trimmed by 1 base and J by 7 bases, leaving 11 bases between them. The CDR3 loop spans 13 amino acids. The germline V gene encodes CDR1 SGHKS and CDR2 YYEKEE (reference sequence).

Material: peripheral blood. This sequence was found in a man under 40 with acute or convalescent COVID-19. The J gene is TRBJ1-1, the V gene TRBV5-5; possibly TRBD1 for D (5 bases). The CDR3 DNA follows: TGTGCCAGCAGCTTGTGGGGGGGTAATGAAGCTTTCTTT. Protein sequence: CASSLWGGNEAFF.